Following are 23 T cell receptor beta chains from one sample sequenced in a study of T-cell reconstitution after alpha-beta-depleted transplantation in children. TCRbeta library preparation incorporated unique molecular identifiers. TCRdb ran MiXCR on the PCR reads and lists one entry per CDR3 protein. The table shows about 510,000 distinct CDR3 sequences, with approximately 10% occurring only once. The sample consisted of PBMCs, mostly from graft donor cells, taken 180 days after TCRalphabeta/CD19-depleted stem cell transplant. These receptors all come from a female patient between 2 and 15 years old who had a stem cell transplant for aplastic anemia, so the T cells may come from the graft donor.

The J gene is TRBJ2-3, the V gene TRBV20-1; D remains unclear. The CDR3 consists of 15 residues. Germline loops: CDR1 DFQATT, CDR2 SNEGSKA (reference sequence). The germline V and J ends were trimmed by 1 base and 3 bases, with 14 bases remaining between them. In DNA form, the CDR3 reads TGCAGTGCTAGAGTTTGGGCGGACCCGACAGATACGCAGTATTTT. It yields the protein CSARVWADPTDTQYF.

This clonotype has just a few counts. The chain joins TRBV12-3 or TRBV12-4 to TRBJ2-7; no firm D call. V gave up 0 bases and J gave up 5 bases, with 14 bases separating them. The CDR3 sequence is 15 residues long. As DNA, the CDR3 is TGTGCCAGCAGTTTAGCGGGCGGAGCTATCCACGAGCAGTACTTC. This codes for CASSLAGGAIHEQYF.

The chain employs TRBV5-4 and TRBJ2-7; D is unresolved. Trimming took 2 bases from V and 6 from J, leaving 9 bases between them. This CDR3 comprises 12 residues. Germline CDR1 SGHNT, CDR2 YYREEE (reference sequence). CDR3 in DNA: TGTGCCAGCAGCTTCTATGGGTCCGAGCAGTACTTC. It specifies CASSFYGSEQYF.

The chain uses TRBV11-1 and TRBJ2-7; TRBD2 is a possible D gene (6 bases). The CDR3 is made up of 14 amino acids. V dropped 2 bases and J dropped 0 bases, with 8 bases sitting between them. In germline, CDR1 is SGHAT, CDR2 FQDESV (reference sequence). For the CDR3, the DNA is TGTGCCAGCAGCTTAAGCGGGCCCTCCTACGAGCAGTACTTC. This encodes CASSLSGPSYEQYF.

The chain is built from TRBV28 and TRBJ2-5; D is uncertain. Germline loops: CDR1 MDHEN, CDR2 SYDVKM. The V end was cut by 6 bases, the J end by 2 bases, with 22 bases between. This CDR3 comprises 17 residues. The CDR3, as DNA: TGTGCCAGCAGCCCTCTGCAGGCAGGCCGTCGACAAGAGACCCAGTACTTC. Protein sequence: CASSPLQAGRRQETQYF.

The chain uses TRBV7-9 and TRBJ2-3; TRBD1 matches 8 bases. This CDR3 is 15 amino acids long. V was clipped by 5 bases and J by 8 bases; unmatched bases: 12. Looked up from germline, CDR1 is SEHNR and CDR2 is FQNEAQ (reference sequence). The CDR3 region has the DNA TGTGCCAGCAGCAACCGGACAGGGAAGGAGGTTACGCAGTATTTT. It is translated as CASSNRTGKEVTQYF.

This CDR3 is CASSPLAGGREQYF. CDR3 in DNA: TGTGCCAGCAGCCCACTAGCGGGAGGCCGCGAGCAGTACTTC. The chain combines TRBV3-1 with TRBJ2-7, with 12 bases that match TRBD2. CDR1 is LGHDT, CDR2 YNNKEL, per germline (reference sequence). J was trimmed by 6 bases and V by 4 bases; bases with no gene match: 4. This CDR3 is 14 amino acids long.

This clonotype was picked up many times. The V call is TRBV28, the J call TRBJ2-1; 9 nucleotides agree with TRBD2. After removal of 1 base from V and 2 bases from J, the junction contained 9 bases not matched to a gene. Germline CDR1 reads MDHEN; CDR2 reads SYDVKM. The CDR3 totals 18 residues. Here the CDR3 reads CASSLSSLAGATYNEQFF. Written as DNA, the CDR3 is TGTGCCAGCAGTTTATCTAGCTTAGCGGGAGCGACCTACAATGAGCAGTTCTTC.

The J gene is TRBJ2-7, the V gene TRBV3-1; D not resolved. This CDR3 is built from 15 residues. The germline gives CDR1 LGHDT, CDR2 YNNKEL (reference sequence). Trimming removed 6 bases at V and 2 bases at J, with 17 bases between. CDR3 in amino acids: CASSRTGVMTYEQYF. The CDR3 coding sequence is TGTGCCAGCAGTCGTACTGGGGTTATGACCTACGAGCAGTACTTC.

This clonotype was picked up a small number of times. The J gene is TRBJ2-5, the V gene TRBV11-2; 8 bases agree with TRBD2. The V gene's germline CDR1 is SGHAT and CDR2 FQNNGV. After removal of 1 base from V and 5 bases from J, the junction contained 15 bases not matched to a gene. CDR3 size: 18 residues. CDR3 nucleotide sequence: TGTGCCAGCAGCTTAGGGTCCCTAGCGGGTGGGACCTTGGAGACCCAGTACTTC. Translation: CASSLGSLAGGTLETQYF.

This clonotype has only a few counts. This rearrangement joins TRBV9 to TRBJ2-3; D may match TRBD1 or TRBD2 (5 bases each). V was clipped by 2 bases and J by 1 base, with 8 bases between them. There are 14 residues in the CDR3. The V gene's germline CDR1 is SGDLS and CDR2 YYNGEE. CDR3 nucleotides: TGTGCCAGCAGCGTGCAGGGAGGCACAGATACGCAGTATTTT. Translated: CASSVQGGTDTQYF.

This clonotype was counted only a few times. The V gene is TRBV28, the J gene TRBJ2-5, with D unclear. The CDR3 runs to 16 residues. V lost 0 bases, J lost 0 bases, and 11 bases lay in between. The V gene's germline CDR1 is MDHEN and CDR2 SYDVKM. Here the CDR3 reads CASSLWDLGYQETQYF. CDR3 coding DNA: TGTGCCAGCAGTTTATGGGACCTCGGGTACCAAGAGACCCAGTACTTC.

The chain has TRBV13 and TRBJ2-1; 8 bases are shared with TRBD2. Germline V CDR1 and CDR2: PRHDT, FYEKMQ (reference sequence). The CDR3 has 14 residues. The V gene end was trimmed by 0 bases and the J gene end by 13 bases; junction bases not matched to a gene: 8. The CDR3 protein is CASSLGLGLVNQFF. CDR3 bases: TGTGCCAGCAGCTTAGGCTTGGGACTAGTAAACCAGTTCTTC.

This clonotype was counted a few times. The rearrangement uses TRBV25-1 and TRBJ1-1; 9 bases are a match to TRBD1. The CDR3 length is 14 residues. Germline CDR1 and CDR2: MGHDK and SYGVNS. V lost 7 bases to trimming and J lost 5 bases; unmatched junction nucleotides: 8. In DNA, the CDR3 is TGTGCCAGCATCCGACAGGGGGGGGGGACTGAAGCTTTCTTT. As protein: CASIRQGGGTEAFF.

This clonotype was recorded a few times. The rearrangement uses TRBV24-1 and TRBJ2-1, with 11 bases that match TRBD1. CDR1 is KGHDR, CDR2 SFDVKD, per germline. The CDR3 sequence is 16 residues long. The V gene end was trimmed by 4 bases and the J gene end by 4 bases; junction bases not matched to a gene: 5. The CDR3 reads CATSDRTGGFYNEQFF. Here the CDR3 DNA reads TGTGCCACCAGTGACCGGACAGGGGGCTTTTACAATGAGCAGTTCTTC.

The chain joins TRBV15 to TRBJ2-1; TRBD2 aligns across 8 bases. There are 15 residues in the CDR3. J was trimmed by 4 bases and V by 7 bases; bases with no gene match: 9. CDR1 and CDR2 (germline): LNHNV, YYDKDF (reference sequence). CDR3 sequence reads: CATTTPTSDYNEQFF. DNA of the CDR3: TGTGCCACCACGACGCCGACTAGCGATTACAATGAGCAGTTCTTC.

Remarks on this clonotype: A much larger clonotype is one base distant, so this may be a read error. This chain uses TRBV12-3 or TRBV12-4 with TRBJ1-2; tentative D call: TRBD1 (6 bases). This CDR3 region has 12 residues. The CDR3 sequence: CASSQTGGGHTF. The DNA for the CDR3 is TGTGCCAGCAGTCAGACAGGAGGTGGCCACACCTTC.

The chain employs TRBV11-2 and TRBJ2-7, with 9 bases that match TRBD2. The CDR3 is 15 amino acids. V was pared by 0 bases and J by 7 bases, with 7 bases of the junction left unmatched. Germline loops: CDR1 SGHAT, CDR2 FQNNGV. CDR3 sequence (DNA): TGTGCCAGCAGCTTAGAGCTAGCGGGATGGGGGGAGCAGTACTTC. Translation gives CASSLELAGWGEQYF.

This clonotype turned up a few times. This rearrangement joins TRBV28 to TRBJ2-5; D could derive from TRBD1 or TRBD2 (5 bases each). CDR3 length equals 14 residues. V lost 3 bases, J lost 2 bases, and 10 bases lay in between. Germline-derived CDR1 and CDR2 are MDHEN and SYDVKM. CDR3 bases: TGTGCCAGCAGTTTTGGGGACCGTCAAGAGACCCAGTACTTC. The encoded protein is CASSFGDRQETQYF.

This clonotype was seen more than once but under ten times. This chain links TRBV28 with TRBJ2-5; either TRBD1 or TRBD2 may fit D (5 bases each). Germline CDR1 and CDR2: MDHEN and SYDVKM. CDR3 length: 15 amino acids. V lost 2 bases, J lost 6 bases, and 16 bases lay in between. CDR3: CASSLLAGRSKTQYF. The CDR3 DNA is TGTGCCAGCAGTTTACTGGCAGGGAGATCGAAGACCCAGTACTTC. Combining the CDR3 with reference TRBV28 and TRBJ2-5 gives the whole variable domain DVKVTQSSRYLVKRTGEKVFLECVQDMDHENMFWYRQDPGLGLRLIYFSYDVKMKEKGDIPEGYSVSREKKERFSLILESASTNQTSMYLCASSLLAGRSKTQYFGPGTRLLVL.

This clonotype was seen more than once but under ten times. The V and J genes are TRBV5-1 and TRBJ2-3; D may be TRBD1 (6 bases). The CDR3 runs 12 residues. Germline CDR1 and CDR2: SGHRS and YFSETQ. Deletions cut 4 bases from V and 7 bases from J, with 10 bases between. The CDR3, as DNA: TGCGCCAGCAGCCACAGGGAAAATACGCAGTATTTT. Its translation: CASSHRENTQYF.

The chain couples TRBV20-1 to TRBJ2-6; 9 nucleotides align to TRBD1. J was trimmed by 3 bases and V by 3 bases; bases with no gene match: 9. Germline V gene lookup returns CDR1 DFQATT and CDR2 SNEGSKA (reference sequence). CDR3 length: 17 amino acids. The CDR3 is CSASPDRGWGGANVLTF. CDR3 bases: TGCAGTGCTAGCCCCGACAGGGGGTGGGGTGGGGCCAACGTCCTGACTTTC.

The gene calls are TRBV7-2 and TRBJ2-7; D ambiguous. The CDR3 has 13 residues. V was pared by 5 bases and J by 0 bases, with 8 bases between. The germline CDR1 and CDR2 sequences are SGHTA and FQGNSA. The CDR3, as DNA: TGTGCCAGCAGCCGAACAGTCTCCTACGAGCAGTACTTC. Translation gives CASSRTVSYEQYF.